The rows below give T cell receptor beta chains drawn from one sample of a study of spatial heterogeneity in lung cancer. Each CDR3 protein gets one entry after TCRdb re-called the 5' RACE reads with MiXCR. The repertoire consists of about 85,000 distinct CDR3 sequences, with approximately 21% occurring once and the leading ten covering 6.2%. Sequencing used PBMCs, obtained at surgery. These receptors all stem from a male donor with early-stage non-small cell lung cancer. The CDR3 runs from the conserved cysteine through the conserved F or W. D genes are given only for firm matches. Clone size is given for some rows only: seen once, a few or many times, or a class if the clone is expanded.

abundance,d_gene,v_gene,j_gene,CDR3aa,CDR3nt
few,TRBD1,TRBV30,TRBJ2-3,CAWTQDRATDTQYF,TGTGCCTGGACCCAGGACAGGGCCACGGATACGCAGTATTTT
.,.,TRBV12-3/TRBV12-4,TRBJ2-1,CASSSAGGEQFF,TGTGCCAGCAGTTCCGCGGGCGGTGAGCAGTTCTTC
few,.,TRBV6-1,TRBJ1-5,CASSENRALNQPQHF,TGTGCCAGCAGTGAAAACAGAGCTCTCAATCAGCCCCAGCATTTT
.,TRBD2,TRBV5-1,TRBJ2-2,CASSPQGHQRGTGELFF,TGCGCCAGCAGCCCCCAGGGCCACCAGCGGGGCACCGGGGAGCTGTTTTTT
.,TRBD2,TRBV5-1,TRBJ2-7,CASSQTSGGTSSYEQYF,TGCGCCAGCAGCCAAACTAGCGGGGGCACTAGCTCCTACGAGCAGTACTTC
once,.,TRBV7-3,TRBJ2-3,CASSHPGADTQYF,TGTGCCAGCAGCCATCCAGGAGCAGATACGCAGTATTTT
few,.,TRBV7-9,TRBJ2-4,CASSLGPVGKGENIQYF,TGTGCCAGCAGCTTGGGACCAGTGGGGAAGGGGGAAAACATTCAGTACTTC
few,.,TRBV28,TRBJ2-7,CASSPLVGYSYEQYF,TGTGCCAGCAGCCCCCTCGTGGGCTACTCCTACGAGCAGTACTTC
few,TRBD2,TRBV20-1,TRBJ2-3,CSADGTSGSTSTDTQYF,TGCAGTGCCGATGGGACTAGCGGGTCGACTAGCACAGATACGCAGTATTTT
many,TRBD1,TRBV10-2,TRBJ1-4,CASSGTPGTGVEKLFF,TGCGCCAGCAGTGGGACCCCCGGGACAGGGGTTGAAAAACTGTTTTTT
.,.,TRBV7-3,TRBJ2-3,CASSPGTPEQDTQYF,TGTGCCAGCAGCCCTGGTACCCCGGAACAAGATACGCAGTATTTT
few,TRBD2,TRBV20-1,TRBJ2-3,CSAGRVAGMGTDTQYF,TGCAGTGCTGGGCGGGTAGCGGGAATGGGCACAGATACGCAGTATTTT
.,TRBD2,TRBV20-1,TRBJ2-7,CSAPGVAGGTGEQYF,TGCAGTGCTCCCGGGGTAGCGGGAGGTACTGGGGAGCAGTACTTC
few,TRBD2,TRBV27,TRBJ2-2,CATTPSGGGGGELFF,TGTGCCACAACACCTAGCGGGGGCGGTGGCGGGGAGCTGTTTTTT
many,TRBD1,TRBV5-1,TRBJ2-2,CASSFGQAGELFF,TGCGCCAGCAGCTTCGGACAGGCCGGGGAGCTGTTTTTT
few,TRBD2,TRBV10-3,TRBJ2-2,CATLTSGGLTGELFF,TGTGCCACCCTCACTAGCGGGGGGCTCACCGGGGAGCTGTTTTTT
.,TRBD2,TRBV3-1,TRBJ2-1,CASSHTSGRLNEQFF,TGTGCCAGCAGCCACACTAGCGGGAGACTTAATGAGCAGTTCTTC
many,.,TRBV28,TRBJ2-1,CASRETRNNEQFF,TGTGCCAGCAGAGAGACTAGAAACAATGAGCAGTTCTTC
many,.,TRBV5-4,TRBJ2-1,CASTLQAGAYNEQFF,TGTGCCAGCACCTTGCAAGCGGGTGCGTACAATGAGCAGTTCTTC
few,.,TRBV5-1,TRBJ2-7,CASSLGGSLRVYEQYF,TGCGCCAGCAGCTTGGGGGGCAGTCTAAGGGTCTACGAGCAGTACTTC
many,.,TRBV12-3/TRBV12-4,TRBJ2-3,CASSFWRGSTDTQYF,TGTGCCAGCAGTTTTTGGCGGGGTAGCACAGATACGCAGTATTTT
few,.,TRBV6-5,TRBJ2-5,CASSYSGSTETQYF,TGTGCCAGCAGTTACTCGGGCAGTACTGAGACCCAGTACTTC
.,.,TRBV6-5,TRBJ2-7,CASRPDSSYEQYF,TGTGCCAGCAGGCCGGACAGCTCCTACGAGCAGTACTTC
.,.,TRBV5-1,TRBJ2-2,CASSLEAENTGELFF,TGCGCCAGCAGCTTGGAGGCAGAGAACACCGGGGAGCTGTTTTTT
many,TRBD1,TRBV28,TRBJ1-4,CASSPTDRYNEKLFF,TGTGCCAGCAGTCCTACGGACAGGTATAATGAAAAACTGTTTTTT
.,TRBD1,TRBV12-3/TRBV12-4,TRBJ1-4,CASSLEGTGEEKLFF,TGTGCCAGCAGTTTAGAAGGGACAGGGGAAGAAAAACTGTTTTTT